This TCR beta chain derives from a study of blood T cell repertoires in COVID-19. For the study at large: T cells, B-cell-depleted T cells, or PBMCs supplied cDNA or gDNA.

Patients at the Seattle site were enrolled during active infection and followed longitudinally. This CDR3 contains 12 residues. The germline V gene has CDR1 SQVTM and CDR2 ANQGSEA. Trimming removed 7 bases at V and 4 bases at J, with 13 bases between. Original processing methods: Reference gene primers were amplified, and this amplification served to estimate nucleated cell counts. The method was immunoSEQ multiplex PCR; TCRdb's version includes in-frame clones alone and lacks a portion of them. Clone size and V and J calls were adopted from that table, with D and trimming inferred from the DNA. The sample lists 150,000 to 200,000 clones; less than 85% were seen once. This clone was counted between two and nine times.

V usage is TRBV29-1 and J usage is TRBJ1-1; maybe TRBD1 (6 bases). Sequenced sample: peripheral blood. This sequence originates from a woman aged 35 to 49 with COVID-19, enrolled during active disease. The CDR3 nucleotides are TGCAGCGGGGGGCGGGTTCGCACTGAAGCTTTCTTT. As protein: CSGGRVRTEAFF. The whole variable domain, filled in from reference TRBV29-1 and TRBJ1-1, reads SAVISQKPSRDICQRGTSLTIQCQVDSQVTMMFWYRQQPGQSLTLIATANQGSEATYESGFVIDKFPISRPNLTFSTLTVSNMSPEDSSIYLCSGGRVRTEAFFGQGTRLTVV.